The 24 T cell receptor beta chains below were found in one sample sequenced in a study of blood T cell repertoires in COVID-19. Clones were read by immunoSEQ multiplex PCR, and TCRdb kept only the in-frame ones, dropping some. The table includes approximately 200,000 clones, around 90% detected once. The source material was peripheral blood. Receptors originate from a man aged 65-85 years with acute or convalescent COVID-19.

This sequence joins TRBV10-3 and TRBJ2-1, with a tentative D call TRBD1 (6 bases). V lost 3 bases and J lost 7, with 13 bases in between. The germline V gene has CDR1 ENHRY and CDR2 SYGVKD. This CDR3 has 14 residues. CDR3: CAISDRGLGNEQFF. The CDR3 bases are TGTGCCATCAGTGACAGGGGCCTGGGGAATGAGCAGTTCTTC.

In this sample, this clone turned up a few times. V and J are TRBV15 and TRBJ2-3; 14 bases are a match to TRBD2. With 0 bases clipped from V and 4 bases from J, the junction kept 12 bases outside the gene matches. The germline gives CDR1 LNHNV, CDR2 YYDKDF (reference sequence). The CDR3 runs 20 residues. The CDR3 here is CATSRDGRLAGGPGSDTQYF. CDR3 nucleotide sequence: TGTGCCACCAGCAGAGACGGACGACTAGCGGGAGGGCCAGGTTCAGATACGCAGTATTTT.

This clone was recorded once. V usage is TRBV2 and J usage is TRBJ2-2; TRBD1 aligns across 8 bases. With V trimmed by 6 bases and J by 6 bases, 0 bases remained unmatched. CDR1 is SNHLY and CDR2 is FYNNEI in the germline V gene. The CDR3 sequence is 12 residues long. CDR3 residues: CASRDRAGELFF. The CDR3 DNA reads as TGTGCCAGCAGGGACAGGGCCGGGGAGCTGTTTTTT.

In DNA form, the CDR3 reads TGTGCCAGCTCATCTCAACTAGCGGGAGCCGCCTACAATGAGCAGTTCTTC. Its protein is CASSSQLAGAAYNEQFF. This chain joins TRBV18 and TRBJ2-1, with 11 bases fitting TRBD2. The CDR3 totals 17 residues. With V trimmed by 5 bases and J by 2 bases, 8 bases remained unmatched. Germline CDR1 KGHSH, CDR2 LQKENI.

The CDR3 DNA reads TGCGCCAGCAGCCCGGGACTATTTGAGACCCAGTACTTC. Protein product: CASSPGLFETQYF. The chain links TRBV5-1 to TRBJ2-5; 7 bases align to TRBD2. This CDR3 has 13 amino acids. V gave up 4 bases and J gave up 5 bases; unmatched junction bases: 5. The germline V gene encodes CDR1 SGHRS and CDR2 YFSETQ.

The CDR3 DNA reads TGTGCCAGCAGCTTATCGGGACAGGCATATGGCTACACCTTC. Amino acids: CASSLSGQAYGYTF. This rearrangement joins TRBV7-9 to TRBJ1-2; 8 bases line up with TRBD1. This CDR3 spans 14 amino acids. Losses at the gene ends were 2 bases for V and 5 bases for J; bases not matched to a gene: 4. Looked up from germline, CDR1 is SEHNR and CDR2 is FQNEAQ (reference sequence).

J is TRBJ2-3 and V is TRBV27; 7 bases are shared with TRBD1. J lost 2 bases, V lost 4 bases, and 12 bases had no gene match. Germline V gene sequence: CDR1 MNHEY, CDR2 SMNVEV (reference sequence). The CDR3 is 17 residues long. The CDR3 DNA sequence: TGTGCCAGCAGTTCATTGGACAGGAGATACCCCACAGATACGCAGTATTTT. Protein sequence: CASSSLDRRYPTDTQYF.

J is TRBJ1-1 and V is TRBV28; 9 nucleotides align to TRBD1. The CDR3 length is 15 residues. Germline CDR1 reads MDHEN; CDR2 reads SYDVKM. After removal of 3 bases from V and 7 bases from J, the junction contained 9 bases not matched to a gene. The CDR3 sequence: CASSFLGTGSIEAFF. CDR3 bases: TGTGCCAGCAGTTTCCTCGGGACAGGGTCGATTGAAGCTTTCTTT.

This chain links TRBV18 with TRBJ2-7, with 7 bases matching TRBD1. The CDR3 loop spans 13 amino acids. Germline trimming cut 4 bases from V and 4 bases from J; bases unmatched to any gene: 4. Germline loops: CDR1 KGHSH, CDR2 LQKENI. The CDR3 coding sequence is TGTGCCAGCTCACAAGGACAGGCTTACGAGCAGTACTTC. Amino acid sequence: CASSQGQAYEQYF. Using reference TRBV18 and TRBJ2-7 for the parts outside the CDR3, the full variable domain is NAGVMQNPRHLVRRRGQEARLRCSPMKGHSHVYWYRQLPEEGLKFMVYLQKENIIDESGMPKERFSAEFPKEGPSILRIQQVVRGDSAAYFCASSQGQAYEQYFGPGTRLTVT.

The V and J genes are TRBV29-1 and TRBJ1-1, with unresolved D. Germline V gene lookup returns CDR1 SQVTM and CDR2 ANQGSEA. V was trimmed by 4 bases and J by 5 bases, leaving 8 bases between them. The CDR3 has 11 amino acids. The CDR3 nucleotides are TGCAGCGTTGCCCATAGTACTGAAGCTTTCTTT. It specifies CSVAHSTEAFF.

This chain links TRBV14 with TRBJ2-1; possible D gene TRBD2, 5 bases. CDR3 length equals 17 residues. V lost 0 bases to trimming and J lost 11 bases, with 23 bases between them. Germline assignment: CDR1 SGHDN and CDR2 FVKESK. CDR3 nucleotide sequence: TGTGCCAGCAGCCAAGATCAGGCGACTTTTCGCCGGGATAAGCAGTTCTTC. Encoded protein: CASSQDQATFRRDKQFF.

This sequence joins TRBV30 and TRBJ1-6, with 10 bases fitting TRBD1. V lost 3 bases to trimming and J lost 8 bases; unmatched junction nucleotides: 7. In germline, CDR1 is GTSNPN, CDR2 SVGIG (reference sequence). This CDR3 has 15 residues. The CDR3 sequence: CAWRLDRGPYSPLHF. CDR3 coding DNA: TGTGCCTGGAGACTCGACAGGGGGCCTTATTCACCCCTCCACTTT.

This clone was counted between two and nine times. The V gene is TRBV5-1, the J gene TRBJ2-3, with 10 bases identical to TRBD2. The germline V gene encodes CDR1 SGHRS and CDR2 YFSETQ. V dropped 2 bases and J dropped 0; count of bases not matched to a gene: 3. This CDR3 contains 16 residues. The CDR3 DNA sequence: TGCGCCAGCAGCTTAGGACTAGCGGAAAGCACAGATACGCAGTATTTT. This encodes CASSLGLAESTDTQYF. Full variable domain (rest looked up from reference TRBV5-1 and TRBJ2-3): KAGVTQTPRYLIKTRGQQVTLSCSPISGHRSVSWYQQTPGQGLQFLFEYFSETQRNKGNFPGRFSGRQFSNSRSEMNVSTLELGDSALYLCASSLGLAESTDTQYFGPGTRLTVL.

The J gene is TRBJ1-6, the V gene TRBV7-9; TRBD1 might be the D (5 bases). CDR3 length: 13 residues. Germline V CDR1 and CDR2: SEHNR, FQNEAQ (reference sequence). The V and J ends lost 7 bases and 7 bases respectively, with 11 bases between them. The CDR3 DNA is TGTGCCAGCACCTCGGGGGGGAATTCACCCCTCCACTTT. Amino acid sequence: CASTSGGNSPLHF. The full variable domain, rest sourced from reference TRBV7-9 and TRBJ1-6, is DTGVSQNPRHKITKRGQNVTFRCDPISEHNRLYWYRQTLGQGPEFLTYFQNEAQLEKSRLLSDRFSAERPKGSFSTLEIQRTEQGDSAMYLCASTSGGNSPLHFGNGTRLTVT.

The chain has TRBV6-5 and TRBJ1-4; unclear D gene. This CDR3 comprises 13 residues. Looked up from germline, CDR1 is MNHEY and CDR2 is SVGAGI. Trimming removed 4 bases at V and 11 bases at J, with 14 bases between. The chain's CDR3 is CASSSFRGGKLFF. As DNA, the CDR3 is TGTGCCAGCAGTTCCTTCCGGGGAGGGAAACTGTTTTTT.

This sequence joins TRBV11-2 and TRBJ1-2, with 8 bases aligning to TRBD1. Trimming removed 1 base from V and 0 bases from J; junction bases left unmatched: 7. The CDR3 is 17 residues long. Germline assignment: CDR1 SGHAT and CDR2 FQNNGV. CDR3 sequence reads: CASSLGTTGGANYGYTF. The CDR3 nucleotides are TGTGCCAGCAGCTTAGGGACTACAGGGGGAGCTAACTATGGCTACACCTTC.

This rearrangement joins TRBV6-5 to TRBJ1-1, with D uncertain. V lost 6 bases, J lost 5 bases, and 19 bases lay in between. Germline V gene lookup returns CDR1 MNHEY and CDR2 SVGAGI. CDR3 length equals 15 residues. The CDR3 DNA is TGTGCCAGCAGCGAGTCCAGCAGAGGAGGAACTGAAGCTTTCTTT. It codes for CASSESSRGGTEAFF.

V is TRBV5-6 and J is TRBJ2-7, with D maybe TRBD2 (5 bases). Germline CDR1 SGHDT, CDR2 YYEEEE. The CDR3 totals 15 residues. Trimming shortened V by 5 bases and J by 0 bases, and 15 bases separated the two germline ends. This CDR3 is CASSWREGVSYEQYF. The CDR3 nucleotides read TGTGCCAGCAGTTGGAGAGAGGGAGTCTCCTACGAGCAGTACTTC.

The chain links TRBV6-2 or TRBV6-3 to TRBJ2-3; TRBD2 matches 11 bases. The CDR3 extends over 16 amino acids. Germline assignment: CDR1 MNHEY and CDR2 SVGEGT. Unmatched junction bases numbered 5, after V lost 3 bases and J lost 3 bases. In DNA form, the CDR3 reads TGTGCCAGCAGTTATCTAGCGGGAGGTGGGACAGATACGCAGTATTTT. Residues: CASSYLAGGGTDTQYF.

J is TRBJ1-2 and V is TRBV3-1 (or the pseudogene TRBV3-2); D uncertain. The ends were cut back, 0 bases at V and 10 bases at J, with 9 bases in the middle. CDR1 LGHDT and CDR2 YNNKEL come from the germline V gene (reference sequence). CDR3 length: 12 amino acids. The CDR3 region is CASSQDRGLYTF. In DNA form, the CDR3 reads TGTGCCAGCAGCCAAGATCGAGGTCTCTACACCTTC.

CDR3 loop: CSVEPAGVSDTQYF. The CDR3 DNA sequence: TGCAGCGTTGAACCCGCGGGAGTTTCAGATACGCAGTATTTT. The chain employs TRBV29-1 and TRBJ2-3; 7 bases fit TRBD2. From germline, CDR1 is SQVTM and CDR2 ANQGSEA. This CDR3 is built from 14 residues. After removal of 2 bases from V and 4 bases from J, the junction contained 6 bases not matched to a gene.

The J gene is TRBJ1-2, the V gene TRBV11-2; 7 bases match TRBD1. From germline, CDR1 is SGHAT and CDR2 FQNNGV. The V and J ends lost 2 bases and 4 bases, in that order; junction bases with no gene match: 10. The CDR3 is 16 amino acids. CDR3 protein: CASSLPRDRNLYGYTF. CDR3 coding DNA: TGTGCCAGCAGCTTACCGCGGGACAGAAACCTCTATGGCTACACCTTC.

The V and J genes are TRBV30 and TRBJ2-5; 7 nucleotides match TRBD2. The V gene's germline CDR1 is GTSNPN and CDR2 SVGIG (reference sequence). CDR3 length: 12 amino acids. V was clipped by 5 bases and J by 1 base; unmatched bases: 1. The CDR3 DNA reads TGTGCCTGGGGGACTACCCAAGAGACCCAGTACTTC. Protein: CAWGTTQETQYF.

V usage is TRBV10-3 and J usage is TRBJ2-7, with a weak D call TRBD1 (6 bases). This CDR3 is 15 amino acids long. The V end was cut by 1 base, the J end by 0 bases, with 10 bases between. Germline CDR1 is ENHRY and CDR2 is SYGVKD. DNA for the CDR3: TGTGCCATCAGTGAGTTTCAGGGGAGCTCCTACGAGCAGTACTTC. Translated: CAISEFQGSSYEQYF.